These 29 T cell receptor beta chains originate from one sample sequenced in a study of CDR3 diversity in severe acne. In TCRdb, the PCR reads were re-called with MiXCR into one record per CDR3 protein. The sample contains almost 85,000 distinct CDR3 sequences, 45% to 65% of which appear only once. Sequencing was carried out using blood. The receptors shown here come from a male donor in good health, without acne.

This clonotype is medium-sized. In DNA, the CDR3 is TGTGCCAGCACTTCCGGACAGTTAGGTTACGAGCAGTACTTC. This sequence encodes CASTSGQLGYEQYF. The chain is built from TRBV2 and TRBJ2-7; maybe TRBD1 (6 bases). Germline V lookup: CDR1 SNHLY, CDR2 FYNNEI. Trimming removed 7 bases from V and 4 bases from J, with 17 bases in between. This CDR3 has 14 residues. The whole variable domain, remainder taken from reference TRBV2 and TRBJ2-7, is EPEVTQTPSHQVTQMGQEVILRCVPISNHLYFYWYRQILGQKVEFLVSFYNNEISEKSEIFDDQFSVERPDGSNFTLKIRSTKLEDSAMYFCASTSGQLGYEQYFGPGTRLTVT.

This rearrangement joins TRBV5-1 to TRBJ2-1, with D tentatively TRBD1 (6 bases). The CDR3 has 13 amino acids. In germline, CDR1 is SGHRS, CDR2 YFSETQ. The V and J ends lost 0 bases and 9 bases respectively, with 10 bases between them. The CDR3 DNA reads TGCGCCAGCAGCTTGGGCAGGGACACTGAGCAGTTCTTC. This gives the protein CASSLGRDTEQFF.

This clonotype was picked up many times. V is TRBV30 and J is TRBJ1-3, with D possibly being TRBD1 (6 bases). This CDR3 comprises 16 residues. Trimming took off 5 bases at V and 0 bases at J, with 17 bases between the two ends. The germline V gene encodes CDR1 GTSNPN and CDR2 SVGIG (reference sequence). Here the CDR3 reads CAWANDRSHSGNTIYF. Here the CDR3 DNA reads TGTGCCTGGGCGAACGACAGGAGTCACTCTGGAAACACCATATATTTT.

On this clonotype: Given the absence of the conserved phenylalanine or tryptophan at the CDR3 end, a read error is likely. The limits of the CDR3 on the DNA are not certain, so only TCRdb's listed CDR3 is given. This sequence joins TRBV20-1 and TRBJ1-5; the table's D gene call, TRBD1, was not cross checked with the DNA. Both ends counted, the CDR3 spans 11 residues. CDR1 and CDR2 (germline): DFQATT, SNEGSKA (reference sequence). The CDR3 reads CSAGGSGTGAV.

V usage is TRBV20-1 and J usage is TRBJ2-3; the match to TRBD2 covers 7 bases. Germline V CDR1 and CDR2: DFQATT, SNEGSKA (reference sequence). V gave up 3 bases and J gave up 6 bases; unmatched junction bases: 9. The CDR3 loop spans 14 amino acids. The CDR3 loop reads CSASASGATDTQYF. Here the CDR3 DNA reads TGCAGTGCTAGTGCCAGCGGGGCCACGGATACGCAGTATTTT.

The chain uses TRBV6-5 and TRBJ2-5, with a weak D call TRBD2 (5 bases). Germline lookup yields CDR1 MNHEY and CDR2 SVGAGI. The CDR3 is made up of 14 amino acids. V shed 0 bases and J shed 7 bases, with 12 bases lying between them. The CDR3 coding sequence is TGTGCCAGCAGTTACTCTTCTGGAGGAGGGACCCAGTACTTC. It yields the protein CASSYSSGGGTQYF.

The chain uses TRBV20-1 and TRBJ2-5, with 8 nucleotides matching TRBD1. Germline V gene sequence: CDR1 DFQATT, CDR2 SNEGSKA (reference sequence). CDR3 length: 14 residues. V gave up 2 bases and J gave up 4 bases; unmatched junction bases: 6. In nucleotides, the CDR3 is TGCAGTGCTAGAAAAGGGCAGGGGGCAGAGACCCAGTACTTC. Translating gives CSARKGQGAETQYF.

This clonotype was seen more than once but under ten times. V is TRBV7-2 and J is TRBJ2-7; D is unclear. Germline CDR1 SGHTA, CDR2 FQGNSA. The V end lost 1 base, the J end lost 0 bases, and 10 bases lay between the germline ends. The CDR3 has 15 amino acids. The CDR3 sequence: CASSLDRSSSYEQYF. The CDR3 DNA is TGTGCCAGCAGCTTAGATCGGTCAAGCTCCTACGAGCAGTACTTC.

A note on this clonotype: Since the CDR3 does not end with the conserved phenylalanine or tryptophan, this likely comes from a read error. No DNA is shown, since the ends of the CDR3 on it are uncertain; the CDR3 is the one TCRdb lists. This sequence joins TRBV12-3 or TRBV12-4 and TRBJ2-5. The CDR3 length equals 13 residues, ends included. CDR3 residues: CASSSNYGYTFGS.

This clonotype was detected only once. The chain combines TRBV20-1 with TRBJ1-3, with TRBD1 identical over 10 bases. From germline, CDR1 is DFQATT and CDR2 SNEGSKA (reference sequence). This CDR3 is 13 amino acids long. With V trimmed by 5 bases and J by 5 bases, 3 bases remained unmatched. Here the CDR3 DNA reads TGCAGTGCTGGGGACAGGGGAAGAAACACCATATATTTT. Its protein product is CSAGDRGRNTIYF.

The chain is built from TRBV4-1 and TRBJ1-5, with D possibly TRBD1 on 6 matching bases. The V gene lost 1 base and the J gene lost 3 bases, with 10 bases spanning the gap. CDR1 is MGHRA and CDR2 is YSYEKL in the germline V gene. The CDR3 runs to 15 residues. CDR3 protein: CASSQVGGFNQPQHF. DNA for the CDR3: TGCGCCAGCAGCCAAGTGGGGGGCTTCAATCAGCCCCAGCATTTT.

The V and J genes are TRBV20-1 and TRBJ1-2; 8 bases are a match to TRBD1. The germline gives CDR1 DFQATT, CDR2 SNEGSKA (reference sequence). This CDR3 contains 17 residues. Trimming at V came to 4 bases and at J to 1 base, leaving 14 bases not matched to a gene. The DNA of the CDR3 is TGCAGTGCTAAAGGACAGGGCCCGCCGGGTCTTAACTATGGCTACACCTTC. Translation: CSAKGQGPPGLNYGYTF.

Ten or more counts support this clonotype. The chain recombines TRBV9 with TRBJ2-1; 9 nucleotides agree with TRBD2. The CDR3 totals 15 residues. J gave up 4 bases and V 3 bases, and 5 bases lay outside the gene matches. Germline V gene lookup returns CDR1 SGDLS and CDR2 YYNGEE. This chain's CDR3 is CASSAGTSRYNEQFF. In nucleotides, the CDR3 is TGTGCCAGCAGCGCCGGGACTAGCAGGTACAATGAGCAGTTCTTC.

The chain recombines TRBV28 with TRBJ2-1; D unresolved. The J call may not be correct, given that the DNA end is closer to TRBJ2-5. Germline assignment: CDR1 MDHEN and CDR2 SYDVKM. The CDR3 extends over 14 amino acids. The CDR3 sequence: CASIMGRRPETQYF. The CDR3 nucleotides read TGTGCCAGCATCATGGGTCGCAGACCAGAGACCCAGTACTTC.

To note about this clonotype: The limits of the CDR3 on the DNA are not certain, so only TCRdb's listed CDR3 is given. The rearrangement uses TRBV20-1 and TRBJ2-2; the D segment call TRBD1 is taken from the table without a DNA check. The germline gives CDR1 DFQATT, CDR2 SNEGSKA (reference sequence). The CDR3 extends over 15 residues, inclusive of both ends. CDR3 amino acids: CSASPYEQYFGELFF.

The gene calls are TRBV20-1 and TRBJ2-5; 9 bases map to TRBD2. The germline V gene encodes CDR1 DFQATT and CDR2 SNEGSKA (reference sequence). This CDR3 region has 13 residues. Losses at the gene ends were 6 bases for V and 4 bases for J; bases not matched to a gene: 6. The CDR3 sequence is CSALGLASETQYF. CDR3 in DNA: TGCAGTGCACTGGGACTAGCATCAGAGACCCAGTACTTC.

The gene calls are TRBV3-1 and TRBJ2-1, with TRBD2 identical over 8 bases. Unmatched junction bases numbered 13, after V lost 1 base and J lost 8 bases. CDR1 is LGHDT, CDR2 YNNKEL, per germline (reference sequence). This CDR3 spans 17 amino acids. CDR3 nucleotide sequence: TGTGCCAGCAGCCAAGTGGGAGCGGGGGCCTCGTACGATGAGCAGTTCTTC. This encodes CASSQVGAGASYDEQFF.

This clonotype was counted many times. V gene TRBV6-1 combines with J gene TRBJ2-7; 7 bases are a match to TRBD1. J gave up 0 bases and V 1 base, and 0 bases lay outside the gene matches. The CDR3 consists of 14 residues. The germline V gene encodes CDR1 MNHNS and CDR2 SASEGT. CDR3 sequence (DNA): TGTGCCAGCAGTGAAGGGGACAGCTCCTACGAGCAGTACTTC. Residues: CASSEGDSSYEQYF.

The rearrangement uses TRBV20-1 and TRBJ2-7, with TRBD2 identical over 14 bases. CDR1 is DFQATT, CDR2 SNEGSKA, per germline (reference sequence). Trimming took 4 bases from V and 7 from J; bases not matched to a gene: 9. The CDR3 has 15 residues. CDR3 bases: TGCAGTGCTACCAAGGGACTAGCGGGAGCTCAAGAGCAGTACTTC. Encoded protein: CSATKGLAGAQEQYF.

V usage is TRBV9 and J usage is TRBJ2-1; no firm D call. CDR3 length: 16 residues. Trimming removed 0 bases from V and 3 bases from J, with 13 bases in between. Germline-derived CDR1 and CDR2 are SGDLS and YYNGEE. CDR3 amino acids: CASSVGPGTGYNEQFF. In DNA, the CDR3 is TGTGCCAGCAGCGTAGGCCCAGGTACGGGCTACAATGAGCAGTTCTTC.

The chain combines TRBV20-1 with TRBJ2-3; the D is unclear. The germline V gene encodes CDR1 DFQATT and CDR2 SNEGSKA (reference sequence). The CDR3 is made up of 10 amino acids. The CDR3 loop is CSLDTDTQYF. For the CDR3, the DNA is TGCAGCCTAGACACAGATACGCAGTATTTT.

J is TRBJ2-5 and V is TRBV5-1; 9 bases align to TRBD1. The germline CDR1 and CDR2 sequences are SGHRS and YFSETQ. Unmatched junction bases numbered 11, after V lost 4 bases and J lost 4 bases. The CDR3 is made up of 16 amino acids. DNA for the CDR3: TGCGCCAGCAGCGAACCGACAGGGGGGTCCGGAGAGACCCAGTACTTC. Translation: CASSEPTGGSGETQYF.

The gene calls are TRBV29-1 and TRBJ1-4; D is possibly TRBD1 (5 bases). Germline CDR1 SQVTM, CDR2 ANQGSEA. V shed 8 bases and J shed 11 bases, with 15 bases lying between them. The CDR3 runs to 11 residues. The CDR3 sequence: CSLQGDRKLFF. The CDR3 DNA sequence: TGCAGCCTTCAAGGGGATCGGAAACTGTTTTTT.

The chain uses TRBV20-1 and TRBJ2-5; 14 nucleotides line up with TRBD2. From germline, CDR1 is DFQATT and CDR2 SNEGSKA (reference sequence). V lost 3 bases, J lost 5 bases, and 8 bases stayed unmatched. The CDR3 has 16 amino acids. As DNA, the CDR3 is TGCAGTGCTAGGCCGACTAGCGGGAGGGCCGGGGAGACCCAGTACTTC. Its protein product is CSARPTSGRAGETQYF.

This clonotype was observed once. This chain connects TRBV2 to TRBJ1-1; D remains ambiguous. The CDR3 runs 12 residues. Germline V gene lookup returns CDR1 SNHLY and CDR2 FYNNEI. Between the trimmed V and J ends, which lost 8 bases and 7 bases, there was a span of 14 bases. The CDR3 DNA reads as TGTGCCAGCTTTTGGACGAGGCTTGAAGCTTTCTTT. Amino acid sequence: CASFWTRLEAFF.

This chain links TRBV20-1 with TRBJ2-7; TRBD2 matches 10 bases. V was pared by 3 bases and J by 7 bases, with 9 bases of the junction left unmatched. Germline V gene lookup returns CDR1 DFQATT and CDR2 SNEGSKA (reference sequence). This CDR3 contains 14 residues. CDR3 sequence reads: CSASPSGSWREQYF. As DNA, the CDR3 is TGCAGTGCTAGCCCTAGCGGGAGCTGGAGGGAGCAGTACTTC.

This clonotype has only one observation. The chain joins TRBV7-9 to TRBJ2-1; D is unresolved. Germline V gene data show CDR1 as SEHNR and CDR2 as FQNEAQ (reference sequence). The CDR3 loop spans 14 amino acids. V was pared by 5 bases and J by 7 bases, with 15 bases between. CDR3 loop: CASSAPGIVNEQFF. CDR3 nucleotide sequence: TGTGCCAGCAGCGCACCTGGTATTGTTAATGAGCAGTTCTTC.

CDR3 region: CASSQDKGMAGKSYEQYF. CDR3 sequence (DNA): TGTGCCAGCAGCCAAGATAAAGGAATGGCAGGGAAATCCTACGAGCAGTACTTC. This chain joins TRBV3-1 and TRBJ2-7; perhaps TRBD1 as D (5 bases). V dropped 0 bases and J dropped 1 base, with 19 bases sitting between them. This CDR3 is 18 amino acids long. Germline V gene sequence: CDR1 LGHDT, CDR2 YNNKEL (reference sequence).

This clonotype was picked up a small number of times. The chain recombines TRBV2 with TRBJ1-2, with unresolved D. V was shortened by 0 bases and J by 3 bases, with 11 bases between the two germline ends. CDR1 and CDR2 from the germline V gene are SNHLY and FYNNEI. The CDR3 spans 15 residues. The chain's CDR3 is CASSEAQRGHYGYTF. The CDR3 DNA reads TGTGCCAGCAGTGAAGCTCAACGCGGGCACTATGGCTACACCTTC.